Detailed here is one TCR beta chain. This clone was counted a few times. Its target antigen remains unknown. Per-nucleotide qualities are absent, and no much larger clonotype sits a single base away. Patients with autoimmune disease history or receiving systemic immunosuppression were excluded from the trial. Peripheral blood for TCR sequencing was collected from all dose cohorts at baseline, on cycle 4 day 1, and on cycle 7 day 1. Samples were obtained from an open-label, multicenter, first-in-human phase I dose-escalation trial of ivuxolimab. Adults with locally advanced or metastatic melanoma, renal cell, hepatocellular, or head and neck squamous cell carcinoma were enrolled in the trial. CD4+ and CD8+ T cells were sorted separately from peripheral blood before TCR sequencing. Genomic DNA was isolated from the sorted cells so that the TCRbeta CDR3 region could be sequenced. The immunoSEQ Assay was used for sequencing of TCRbeta CDR3 regions. Imported from immuneACCESS, the table was reduced by TCRdb to in-frame sequences with V and J called. These copies leave out some clones; in studies compared against another copy, an unresolved V gene accounts for under half, and the cause of the remainder is not known. The sample table lists about 150,000 clones, roughly 94% of them with a count of one. The ten largest clones add up to around 0.28% of the sample.

The sample comes from a study of OX40 agonist ivuxolimab in advanced cancers. Broadly, across the study: The costimulatory receptor OX40 (CD134) was targeted by ivuxolimab, a fully human IgG2 agonistic monoclonal antibody. The monotherapy dose-escalation portion (N ≈ 56 patients) of the phase I ivuxolimab trial is reported in the paper. Patients were allowed to have had prior anti-PD-1, anti-PD-L1 or anti-CTLA-4 therapy, and around 41% of the dose-escalation patients had previously received checkpoint inhibitors. Intravenous ivuxolimab was administered to patients every 2 weeks at six dose levels: 0.01, 0.1, 0.3, 1.5, 3 and 10 mg/kg. Three dose-escalation patients achieved partial responses, one with hepatocellular carcinoma and two with cutaneous melanoma. Of the roughly 52 dose-escalation patients, hepatocellular carcinoma was present in about 19, melanoma in approximately 15, renal cell carcinoma in 9 and head and neck cancer in 9. In the dose-escalation cohort, approximately 82% of patients were male, and the mean age was roughly 60 years with a range of roughly 20 to 85. The point of sequencing TCRbeta in the periphery was to test whether ivuxolimab changed TCR sequence diversity and drove clonal T-cell expansion. General study outcomes and caveats: At doses from 0.1 to 3.0 mg/kg, clonal expansion was seen in both CD4+ and CD8+ blood T cells between baseline and week 6. After ivuxolimab, more expanded clones were found on average in CD8+ T cells than in CD4+ T cells. In the 0.1-3.0 mg/kg groups, partial responders were among the patients with the lowest normalized peripheral clonal expansion, particularly in CD8+ T cells. Antigen specificity was not determined for the clonally expanded peripheral T cells. Low levels of normalized T-cell clonal expansion were also seen in some patients who did not respond.

The CDR3 numbers 14 residues from cysteine through phenylalanine. Just the 42-base CDR3 DNA is kept, in frame starting at base 1. V is reduced by 0 bases and J by 7 bases, leaving a spacing of 12 bases between them. As encoded in the germline V gene (reference sequence), CDR1 is WNHNN while CDR2 is SYGVQD. The sequenced sample was CD4+ or CD8+ T cells sorted from blood, obtained in a trial of the OX40 agonist ivuxolimab. The rearranged chain carries TRBV10-1 and TRBJ1-2; TRBD1 is a weak D gene call, 6 bases matching. The receptor comes from an adult with an advanced solid tumor such as melanoma, head and neck, liver or kidney cancer. The bases are TGCGCCAGCAGTGAGTCGAGAGGGGGAGGTGGCTACACCTTC. Its protein product is CASSESRGGGGYTF.